What follows are 25 T cell receptor beta chains derived from one specimen sequenced in a study of blood T cell repertoires in COVID-19. Sequencing was performed with immunoSEQ multiplex PCR; in TCRdb, only in-frame clones are kept and a portion is missing. In the table there are around 88,000 clones, over 70% of which are singletons. Sequencing input: peripheral blood. These receptors were taken from a man between 60 and 75 years old with acute or convalescent COVID-19.

The V gene is TRBV6-2 or TRBV6-3, the J gene TRBJ2-5; TRBD1 matches at 11 bases. This CDR3 has 17 amino acids. Per germline, CDR1 MNHEY and CDR2 SVGEGT. J gave up 5 bases and V 5 bases, and 13 bases lay outside the gene matches. CDR3 amino acids: CASSKPRDRGSGETQYF. The CDR3 region has the DNA TGTGCCAGCAGTAAGCCTCGGGACAGGGGGAGTGGGGAGACCCAGTACTTC.

V gene TRBV6-4 combines with J gene TRBJ2-3; TRBD1 matches at 7 bases. The germline V gene encodes CDR1 MRHNA and CDR2 SNTAGT. V shed 4 bases and J 4 bases; nucleotides not matched to a gene: 11. This CDR3 comprises 16 residues. The chain's CDR3 is CASSGDWRGGPDTQYF. CDR3 bases: TGTGCCAGCAGTGGTGACTGGAGAGGGGGCCCAGATACGCAGTATTTT.

The genes are TRBV18 and TRBJ1-4; 8 bases are a match to TRBD1. The CDR3 extends over 15 amino acids. J gave up 8 bases and V 2 bases, and 7 bases lay outside the gene matches. The germline V gene has CDR1 KGHSH and CDR2 LQKENI. The CDR3 spells CASSPKGQAGEKLFF. The CDR3 DNA follows: TGTGCCAGCTCACCAAAGGGACAGGCGGGAGAAAAACTGTTTTTT.

The rearrangement uses TRBV11-2 and TRBJ2-7; 7 nucleotides align to TRBD1. Germline trimming cut 5 bases from V and 7 bases from J; bases unmatched to any gene: 14. The germline V gene encodes CDR1 SGHAT and CDR2 FQNNGV. The length of the CDR3 is 15 residues. CDR3 coding DNA: TGTGCCAGCAGCCAAGACAGGGTGGGCTGGCGGGAGCAGTACTTC. This translates into CASSQDRVGWREQYF.

This rearrangement joins TRBV5-5 to TRBJ2-3; no definite D call. This CDR3 has 14 amino acids. The V gene lost 1 base and the J gene lost 2 bases, with 8 bases spanning the gap. Germline V gives CDR1 SGHKS, CDR2 YYEKEE (reference sequence). CDR3 loop: CASSLSRLTDTQYF. The CDR3 nucleotides read TGTGCCAGCAGCTTGTCCAGACTCACAGATACGCAGTATTTT.

The gene calls are TRBV29-1 and TRBJ2-1, with 14 bases aligning to TRBD2. In germline, CDR1 is SQVTM, CDR2 ANQGSEA. J gave up 6 bases and V 4 bases, and 11 bases lay outside the gene matches. The CDR3 consists of 17 residues. The CDR3 DNA reads TGCAGCGTTGTCAACCTGGGACTAGCGGGAGTGAGCAATGAGCAGTTCTTC. Amino acid sequence: CSVVNLGLAGVSNEQFF.

The chain uses TRBV28 and TRBJ2-5; 8 bases align to TRBD1. The CDR3 consists of 16 residues. Per the germline V gene, CDR1 is MDHEN and CDR2 is SYDVKM. Trimming cost V 5 bases and J 1 base; bases outside gene matches: 9. DNA for the CDR3: TGTGCCAGCAGTGACACCGGGACAGGTTTCCAAGAGACCCAGTACTTC. This translates into CASSDTGTGFQETQYF.

The genes are TRBV11-2 and TRBJ2-5; D may be TRBD1 (6 bases). The CDR3 has 15 residues. From germline, CDR1 is SGHAT and CDR2 FQNNGV. Trimming removed 1 base at V and 2 bases at J, with 11 bases between. The CDR3 sequence is CASSLGWGQQETQYF. In DNA form, the CDR3 reads TGTGCCAGCAGCTTAGGTTGGGGGCAGCAAGAGACCCAGTACTTC.

CDR3 DNA: TGTGCCAGTCGACAGGGGAATGAAAAACTGTTTTTT. This codes for CASRQGNEKLFF. The J gene is TRBJ1-4, the V gene TRBV19; 8 bases are a match to TRBD1. This CDR3 is 12 amino acids long. CDR1 and CDR2 (germline): LNHDA, SQIVND (reference sequence). The J segment lost 5 bases and the V segment lost 8 bases, leaving 1 base of the junction unmatched. The full variable domain, with the rest looked up from reference TRBV19 and TRBJ1-4, is DGGITQSPKYLFRKEGQNVTLSCEQNLNHDAMYWYRQDPGQGLRLIYYSQIVNDFQKGDIAEGYSVSREKKESFPLTVTSAQKNPTAFYLCASRQGNEKLFFGSGTQLSVL.

This clone showed up just once. The chain joins TRBV7-2 to TRBJ2-1; D ambiguous. Germline V gives CDR1 SGHTA, CDR2 FQGNSA. This CDR3 region has 15 residues. V was trimmed by 4 bases and J by 8 bases, leaving 18 bases between them. The CDR3 DNA reads as TGTGCCAGCAGCTCCGGTGGAGCCGGAGACGATGAGCAGTTCTTC. It yields the protein CASSSGGAGDDEQFF. The variable domain in full, with the rest retrieved from reference TRBV7-2 and TRBJ2-1, is GAGVSQSPSNKVTEKGKDVELRCDPISGHTALYWYRQSLGQGLEFLIYFQGNSAPDKSGLPSDRFSAERTGGSVSTLTIQRTQQEDSAVYLCASSSGGAGDDEQFFGPGTRLTVL.

The chain uses TRBV19 and TRBJ2-3, with D perhaps matching TRBD2 (6 bases). The CDR3 consists of 15 residues. CDR1 is LNHDA and CDR2 is SQIVND in the germline V gene (reference sequence). Trimming removed 2 bases at V and 3 bases at J, with 12 bases between. This CDR3 reads CASSIRTGGTDTQYF. CDR3 in DNA: TGTGCCAGTAGTATAAGAACCGGAGGGACAGATACGCAGTATTTT.

This chain links TRBV3-1 (or the pseudogene TRBV3-2) with TRBJ1-2; TRBD1 is a possible D gene (6 bases). The CDR3 is 13 amino acids. Trimming shortened V by 0 bases and J by 8 bases, and 10 bases separated the two germline ends. CDR1 is LGHDT, CDR2 YNNKEL, per germline (reference sequence). As DNA, the CDR3 is TGTGCCAGCAGCCAAGATAACAGGGCGGGCTACACCTTC. Its translation is CASSQDNRAGYTF.

The chain employs TRBV4-2 and TRBJ2-7; D gene unclear. Deletions cut 1 base from V and 1 base from J, with 5 bases between. Germline V lookup: CDR1 LGHNA, CDR2 YNFKEQ. This CDR3 comprises 13 residues. The CDR3 coding sequence is TGTGCCAGCAGCCAAGCAGCGTCCTACGAGCAGTACTTC. Its translation is CASSQAASYEQYF.

The chain is built from TRBV30 and TRBJ1-6; D may be TRBD1 (6 bases). The CDR3 totals 20 residues. Looked up from germline, CDR1 is GTSNPN and CDR2 is SVGIG (reference sequence). V was cut by 5 bases and J by 0 bases, with 26 bases left in between. As DNA, the CDR3 is TGTGCCTGGGGGGGCGGACAAAGAGCGGGGCAGAGCTCCTATAATTCACCCCTCCACTTT. Translation: CAWGGGQRAGQSSYNSPLHF.

The chain carries TRBV3-1 (or the pseudogene TRBV3-2) and TRBJ2-5; 16 bases are shared with TRBD2. V gave up 6 bases and J gave up 4 bases; unmatched junction bases: 8. Germline assignment: CDR1 LGHDT and CDR2 YNNKEL (reference sequence). The CDR3 extends over 17 amino acids. CDR3 amino acids: CASSSGTSGGAIETQYF. In DNA, the CDR3 is TGTGCCAGCAGTTCCGGGACTAGCGGGGGGGCAATAGAGACCCAGTACTTC.

The V call is TRBV21-1, the J call TRBJ1-5. TRBV21-1 is a pseudogene segment. This CDR3 has 15 amino acids. CDR3 DNA: TGTGCCACCAGTCGGAGGACCCTTAGCAATCAGCCCCAGCATTTT. Translation: CATSRRTLSNQPQHF.

This chain uses TRBV5-4 with TRBJ2-5; tentative D call: TRBD1 (6 bases). V was pared by 10 bases and J by 5 bases, with 24 bases between. CDR3 length: 15 residues. The V gene's germline CDR1 is SGHNT and CDR2 YYREEE (reference sequence). CDR3 bases: TGTGCCCTTGTTTATAAGGCAGGGGTAGGGGAGACCCAGTACTTC. This sequence encodes CALVYKAGVGETQYF.

The genes are TRBV10-3 and TRBJ2-5; tentatively, D is TRBD2 (6 bases). The germline CDR1 and CDR2 sequences are ENHRY and SYGVKD. Trimming took off 6 bases at V and 5 bases at J, with 16 bases between the two ends. This CDR3 is built from 14 residues. The CDR3 DNA reads as TGTGCCATCAGAGAGGCAGGAGGGATGGAGACCCAGTACTTC. This codes for CAIREAGGMETQYF.

The V gene is TRBV7-2, the J gene TRBJ2-7, with a possible D match to TRBD2 (6 bases). The CDR3 is 15 amino acids. Trimming shortened V by 5 bases and J by 2 bases, and 16 bases separated the two germline ends. Germline V CDR1 and CDR2: SGHTA, FQGNSA. The CDR3: CASSRVSGETYEQYF. The CDR3 DNA is TGTGCCAGCAGCCGCGTTTCGGGGGAGACCTACGAGCAGTACTTC.

This clone was found many times. The CDR3 region has the DNA TGTGCCAGTAGCACAGGGGGGTGGGATACGCAGTATTTT. Translation: CASSTGGWDTQYF. The chain combines TRBV19 with TRBJ2-3; TRBD1 agrees at 8 bases. V gave up 6 bases and J gave up 6 bases; unmatched junction bases: 5. The germline CDR1 and CDR2 sequences are LNHDA and SQIVND (reference sequence). CDR3 length: 13 residues.

This rearrangement joins TRBV2 to TRBJ2-6; D may be TRBD1 (5 bases). Germline assignment: CDR1 SNHLY and CDR2 FYNNEI. The CDR3 spans 12 residues. The CDR3 DNA reads as TGTGCTAGGGGCTCTGGGGCCAACGTCCTGACTTTC. Amino acids: CARGSGANVLTF.

The chain combines TRBV4-1 with TRBJ2-1; maybe TRBD1 (6 bases). This CDR3 region has 14 residues. The germline CDR1 and CDR2 sequences are MGHRA and YSYEKL. V gave up 4 bases and J gave up 3 bases, with 10 bases separating them. The CDR3 coding sequence is TGCGCCAGCAGCCTAAGACAGGACTACAATGAGCAGTTCTTC. It translates to CASSLRQDYNEQFF.

V usage is TRBV6-2 or TRBV6-3 and J usage is TRBJ1-2; no clear D gene. This CDR3 spans 14 amino acids. The V gene's germline CDR1 is MNHEY and CDR2 SVGEGT. V was pared by 2 bases and J by 4 bases, with 11 bases between. The CDR3: CASSYPVESYGYTF. As DNA, the CDR3 is TGTGCCAGCAGTTACCCGGTGGAGTCCTATGGCTACACCTTC.

The V gene is TRBV18, the J gene TRBJ2-3; TRBD1 agrees at 12 bases. V lost 3 bases, J lost 3 bases, and 7 bases stayed unmatched. Germline V gene sequence: CDR1 KGHSH, CDR2 LQKENI. CDR3 length: 17 amino acids. The CDR3 protein is CASSPPGQGARTDTQYF. As DNA, the CDR3 is TGTGCCAGCTCACCCCCGGGACAGGGGGCGAGGACAGATACGCAGTATTTT.

The J gene is TRBJ1-5, the V gene TRBV24-1, with 7 bases identical to TRBD1. The V segment lost 3 bases and the J segment 8 bases; nucleotides outside the gene matches: 6. Germline loops: CDR1 KGHDR, CDR2 SFDVKD. The CDR3 has 14 amino acids. The CDR3 sequence is CATSDAGQSEPQHF. The CDR3 DNA reads TGTGCCACCAGTGATGCGGGACAGTCTGAGCCCCAGCATTTT.